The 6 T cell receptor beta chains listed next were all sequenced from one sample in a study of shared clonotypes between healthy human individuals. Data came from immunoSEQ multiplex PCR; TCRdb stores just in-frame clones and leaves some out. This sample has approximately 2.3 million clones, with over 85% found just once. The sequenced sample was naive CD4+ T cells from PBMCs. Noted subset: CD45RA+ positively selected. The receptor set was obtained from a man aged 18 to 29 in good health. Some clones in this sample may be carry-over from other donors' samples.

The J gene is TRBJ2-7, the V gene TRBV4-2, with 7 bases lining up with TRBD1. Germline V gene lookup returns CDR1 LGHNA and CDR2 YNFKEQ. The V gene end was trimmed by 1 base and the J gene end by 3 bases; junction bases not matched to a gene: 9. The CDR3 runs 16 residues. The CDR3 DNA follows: TGTGCCAGCAGCCAAGCTCTCGGACAGGTCGGCTACGAGCAGTACTTC. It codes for CASSQALGQVGYEQYF.

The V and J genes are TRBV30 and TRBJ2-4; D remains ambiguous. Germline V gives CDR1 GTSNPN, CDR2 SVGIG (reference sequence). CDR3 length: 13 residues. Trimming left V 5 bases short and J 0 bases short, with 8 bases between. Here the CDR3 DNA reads TGTGCCTGGGGAGATCTAGCCAAAAACATTCAGTACTTC. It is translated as CAWGDLAKNIQYF.

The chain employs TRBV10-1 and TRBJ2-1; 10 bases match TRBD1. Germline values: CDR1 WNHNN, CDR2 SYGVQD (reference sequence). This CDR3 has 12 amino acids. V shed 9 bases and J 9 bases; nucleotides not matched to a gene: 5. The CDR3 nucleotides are TGCGCCAGTGGACAGGGGGTTGGTGAGCAGTTCTTC. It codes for CASGQGVGEQFF.

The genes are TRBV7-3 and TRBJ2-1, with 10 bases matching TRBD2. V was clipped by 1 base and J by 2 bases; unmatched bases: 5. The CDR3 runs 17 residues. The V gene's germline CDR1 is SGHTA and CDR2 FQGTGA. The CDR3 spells CASSLNPSGSTYNEQFF. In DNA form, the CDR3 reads TGTGCCAGCAGCTTAAACCCTAGCGGGAGCACCTACAATGAGCAGTTCTTC.

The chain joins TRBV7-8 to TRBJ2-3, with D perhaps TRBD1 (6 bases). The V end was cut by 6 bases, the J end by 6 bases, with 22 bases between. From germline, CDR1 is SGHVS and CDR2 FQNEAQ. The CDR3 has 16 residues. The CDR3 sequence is CASSHRGGGGEDTQYF. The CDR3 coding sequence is TGTGCCAGCAGTCACCGCGGTGGGGGCGGAGAGGATACGCAGTATTTT.

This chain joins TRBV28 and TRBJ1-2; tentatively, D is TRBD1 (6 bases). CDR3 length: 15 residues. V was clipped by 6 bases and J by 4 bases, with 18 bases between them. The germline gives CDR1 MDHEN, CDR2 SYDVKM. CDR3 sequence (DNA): TGTGCCAGCAGCGCGATCGACAGGATCTCCTATGGCTACACCTTC. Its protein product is CASSAIDRISYGYTF.